This T cell receptor (beta chain) was recovered during a study of blood T cells in healthy people across ages. Whole-study results and caveats: Total diversity from one million sequenced T cells was likely underestimated.

Alongside a J-beta primer mix, a sample-barcoded 5' primer served in a second PCR lasting about 7 to 11 cycles. There were at least 3 million CDR3-containing paired-end reads obtained from each sample. Via MiXCR, TCRdb re-called the 5' RACE reads, giving one row per CDR3 protein. The sample includes 1.5 million to 2 million distinct CDR3 sequences, about 28% of them seen just once. Trimming took 4 bases from V and 5 from J; bases not matched to a gene: 6. This CDR3 region has 14 residues. Germline loops: CDR1 SGHDN, CDR2 FVKESK. For this clonotype: Its antigen remains unknown.

This sequence was found in a woman in her twenties or thirties in good health. The genes are TRBV14 and TRBJ2-7, with 9 nucleotides matching TRBD1. Sequencing was done on a sample of blood. CDR3 DNA: TGTGCCAGCAGCCCTACGACAGGGGGGGACGAGCAGTACTTC. It codes for CASSPTTGGDEQYF.